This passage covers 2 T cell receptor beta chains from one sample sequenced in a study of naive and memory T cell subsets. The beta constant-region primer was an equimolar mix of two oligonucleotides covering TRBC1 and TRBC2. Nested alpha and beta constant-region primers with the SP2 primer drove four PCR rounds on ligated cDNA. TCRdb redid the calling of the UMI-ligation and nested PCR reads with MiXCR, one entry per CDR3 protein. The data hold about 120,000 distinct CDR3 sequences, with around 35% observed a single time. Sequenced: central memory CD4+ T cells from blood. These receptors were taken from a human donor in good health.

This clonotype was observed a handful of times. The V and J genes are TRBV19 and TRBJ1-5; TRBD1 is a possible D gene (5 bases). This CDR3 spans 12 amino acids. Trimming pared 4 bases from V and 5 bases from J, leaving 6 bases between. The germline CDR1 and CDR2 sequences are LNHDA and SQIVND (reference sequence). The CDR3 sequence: CASSKQDQPQHF. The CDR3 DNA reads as TGTGCCAGTAGTAAACAGGATCAGCCCCAGCATTTT.

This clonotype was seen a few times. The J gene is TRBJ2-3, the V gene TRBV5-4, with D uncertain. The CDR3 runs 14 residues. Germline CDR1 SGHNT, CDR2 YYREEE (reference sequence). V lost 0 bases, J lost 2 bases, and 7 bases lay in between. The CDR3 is CASSLEANTDTQYF. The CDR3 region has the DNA TGTGCCAGCAGCTTGGAGGCCAACACAGATACGCAGTATTTT. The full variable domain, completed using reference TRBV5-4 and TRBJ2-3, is ETGVTQSPTHLIKTRGQQVTLRCSSQSGHNTVSWYQQALGQGPQFIFQYYREEENGRGNFPPRFSGLQFPNYSSELNVNALELDDSALYLCASSLEANTDTQYFGPGTRLTVL.